This T cell receptor beta chain was captured by sequencing in a study of blood T cell repertoires in COVID-19. Enrolled through a virtual design, the participants were between roughly 18 and 95 years of age and came from some 25 US areas. Clones were sequenced by immunoSEQ multiplex PCR, and TCRdb holds only the in-frame ones, with some missing. The data show about 440,000 clones, about 85% seen once. The V gene lost 0 bases and the J gene lost 4 bases, with 10 bases spanning the gap. There are 15 residues in the CDR3. Germline V CDR1 and CDR2: SGHKS, YYEKEE (reference sequence). Sequences were obtained from PBMCs or T cells enriched from blood (not recorded which). The V gene is TRBV5-5, the J gene TRBJ2-2; no clear D. This sequence was found in a woman under 30 with acute COVID-19. The CDR3 loop is CASSLDPYSTGELFF. For the CDR3, the DNA is TGTGCCAGCAGCTTGGATCCTTACTCCACCGGGGAGCTGTTTTTT.